This T cell receptor beta chain is from a study of blood T cell dynamics during melanoma immunotherapy. Turning to the study itself: Metastatic melanoma patients received first-line pembrolizumab or nivolumab plus ipilimumab.

Sequencing was performed with immunoSEQ multiplex PCR; in TCRdb, only in-frame clones are kept and a portion is missing. Of roughly 14,000 clones in the sample, 86% were seen once. Stated time point: pre-treatment baseline. The CDR3 sequence is 18 residues long. V shed 3 bases, J shed 3 bases, and the junction held 9 bases outside the gene matches. The germline V gene has CDR1 SGHKS and CDR2 YYEKEE (reference sequence). This sequence originates from a human donor with melanoma. This specimen was blood, taken from a patient treated with checkpoint blockade. V and J are TRBV5-5 and TRBJ1-4, with 12 bases matching TRBD1. The CDR3 bases are TGTGCCAGCAGCTGGGCTGGGACAGGGGGCTTGTCTAATGAAAAACTGTTTTTT. Protein: CASSWAGTGGLSNEKLFF. The full variable domain, in which reference TRBV5-5 and TRBJ1-4 provide the parts outside the CDR3, is DAGVTQSPTHLIKTRGQQVTLRCSPISGHKSVSWYQQVLGQGPQFIFQYYEKEERGRGNFPDRFSARQFPNYSSELNVNALLLGDSALYLCASSWAGTGGLSNEKLFFGSGTQLSVL.